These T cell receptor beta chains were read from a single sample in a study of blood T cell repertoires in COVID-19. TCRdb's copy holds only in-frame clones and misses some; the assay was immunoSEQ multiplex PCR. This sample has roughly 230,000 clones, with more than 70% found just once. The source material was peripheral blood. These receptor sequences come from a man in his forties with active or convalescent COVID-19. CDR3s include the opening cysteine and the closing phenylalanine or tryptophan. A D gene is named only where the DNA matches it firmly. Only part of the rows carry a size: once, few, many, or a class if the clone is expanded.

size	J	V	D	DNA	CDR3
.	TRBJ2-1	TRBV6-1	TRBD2	TGTGCCAGCAGTGAAGAATATGGCGGGAGGGTATACAATGAGCAGTTCTTC	CASSEEYGGRVYNEQFF
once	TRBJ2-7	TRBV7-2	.	TGTGCCAGCAGCGACCGGACAATCCCGCCCTACGAGCAGTACTTC	CASSDRTIPPYEQYF
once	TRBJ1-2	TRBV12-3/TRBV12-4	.	TGTGCCAGCAGTGACGACAGCTCCTATGGCTACACCTTC	CASSDDSSYGYTF
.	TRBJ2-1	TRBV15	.	TGTGCCACCAGCCCTGGGGGCAGGGGGAGGAATGAGCAGTTCTTC	CATSPGGRGRNEQFF
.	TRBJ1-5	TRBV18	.	TGTGCCAGCTCAGCAGGTAGAGATAGCAATCAGCCCCAGCATTTT	CASSAGRDSNQPQHF
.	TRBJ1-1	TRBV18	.	TGTGCCAGCTCACAAGGTTCGGGCAGGGGTCGGCGAGCTTTCTTT	CASSQGSGRGRRAFF
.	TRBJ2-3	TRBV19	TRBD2	TGTGCCAGTAGTATAGGGGGAGCGGGGAGATCAGATACGCAGTATTTT	CASSIGGAGRSDTQYF
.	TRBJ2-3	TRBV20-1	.	TGCAGTGCTAGTGGGGGGCCTAGCACAACCACAGATACGCAGTATTTT	CSASGGPSTTTDTQYF
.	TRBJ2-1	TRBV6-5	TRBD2	TGTGCCAGCAGTTACCTAACTAGCGGGAGGACCAATGAGCAGTTCTTC	CASSYLTSGRTNEQFF
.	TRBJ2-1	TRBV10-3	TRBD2	TGTGCCCTACGGGCTAGCGGGCCTGACAATGAGCAGTTCTTC	CALRASGPDNEQFF
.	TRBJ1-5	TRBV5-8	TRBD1	TGTGCCAGCAGCCAAACGACCGGGACAGCTCTCATCCAGCCCCAGCATTTT	CASSQTTGTALIQPQHF
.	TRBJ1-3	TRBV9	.	TGTGCCAGCAGCGAGAAAAACAGGGCTCGCGGAAACACCATATATTTT	CASSEKNRARGNTIYF
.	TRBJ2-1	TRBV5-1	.	TGCGCCAGCAGCTTGGCTTTCGCGAATGAGCAGTTCTTC	CASSLAFANEQFF
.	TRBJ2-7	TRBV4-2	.	TGTGCCAGCAGCCAACCGGGGTCAGGACAGCTTACCTACGAGCAGTACTTC	CASSQPGSGQLTYEQYF
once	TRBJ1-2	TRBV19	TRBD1	TGTGCCAGTCGGAACAGGGGGCCGGAGGGTGGCTACACCTTC	CASRNRGPEGGYTF
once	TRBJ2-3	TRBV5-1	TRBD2	TGCGCCAGCAGCTCCGGGACTAGCGGGATCTTCGGGGATACGCAGTATTTT	CASSSGTSGIFGDTQYF
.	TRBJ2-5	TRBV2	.	TGTGCCAGCAGTGGAAGCAAGAATCGGGAGACCCAGTACTTC	CASSGSKNRETQYF
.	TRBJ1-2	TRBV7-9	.	TGTGCCAGCAGCCGCTCCTTGGGGCGCGGCTATGGCTACACCTTC	CASSRSLGRGYGYTF
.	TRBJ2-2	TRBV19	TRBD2	TGTGCCAGTAGTATAGAGGGGGGGAAGCAGCTGTTTTTT	CASSIEGGKQLFF
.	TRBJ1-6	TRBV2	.	TGTGCCAGCAGGGGGCCGGTGCCCAATTCACCCCTCCACTTT	CASRGPVPNSPLHF
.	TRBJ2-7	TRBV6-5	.	TGTGCCAGCAGTAAACGACAGGAATACGAGCAGTACTTC	CASSKRQEYEQYF
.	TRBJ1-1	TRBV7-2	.	TGTGCCAGCAGCTTAAGGGGGAACACTGAAGCTTTCTTT	CASSLRGNTEAFF
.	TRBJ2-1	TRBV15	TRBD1	TGTGCCACCAGAGCCGACAGGGGGTCCTACAATGAGCAGTTCTTC	CATRADRGSYNEQFF
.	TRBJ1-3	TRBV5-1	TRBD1	TGCGCCAGCAGCCCCCGGGGACAGGGGGATGGAAACACCATATATTTT	CASSPRGQGDGNTIYF
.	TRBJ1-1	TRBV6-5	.	TGTGCCAGCCTACGATTAAGGGGGAACACTGAAGCTTTCTTT	CASLRLRGNTEAFF
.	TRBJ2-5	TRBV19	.	TGTGCCAGTAGTATCCCCGGGGGTCAAGAGACCCAGTACTTC	CASSIPGGQETQYF
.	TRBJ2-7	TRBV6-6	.	TGTGCCAGCAGCCCCGGGGGATCGGACGAGCAGTACTTC	CASSPGGSDEQYF
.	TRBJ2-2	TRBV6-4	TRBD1	TGTGCCAGCAGTGACTACGCGACAGGGCAAACCGGGGAGCTGTTTTTT	CASSDYATGQTGELFF
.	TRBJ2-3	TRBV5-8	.	TGTGCCAGCAGCCCACGCCTGCGGACTATGCCTGGGGCGGATACGCAGTATTTT	CASSPRLRTMPGADTQYF
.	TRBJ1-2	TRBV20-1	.	TGCAGTGCGGCCAGGGGAGATGGCTACACCTTC	CSAARGDGYTF
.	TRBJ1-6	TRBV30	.	TGTGCCTGGAGTGCCCTTGGGGGGGGTGATTCACCCCTCCACTTT	CAWSALGGGDSPLHF
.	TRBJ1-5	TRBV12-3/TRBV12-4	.	TGTGCCAGCAGTCCAGGGCCTGGTCAGCCCCAGCATTTT	CASSPGPGQPQHF
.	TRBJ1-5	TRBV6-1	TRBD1	TGTGCCAGCAGTGAGACAGGGGGCCCTCAGCCCCAGCATTTT	CASSETGGPQPQHF
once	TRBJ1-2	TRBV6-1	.	TGTGCCAGCAGTCGTAAACAGGGAGACTATGGCTACACCTTC	CASSRKQGDYGYTF
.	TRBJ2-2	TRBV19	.	TGTGCCAGTAAGAATCGAGAGAGCACCGGGGAGCTGTTTTTT	CASKNRESTGELFF